This T cell receptor beta chain originates from a study of blood T cell repertoires in COVID-19. At the level of the study: Acute-phase and convalescent COVID-19 samples originated in the United States, Italy and Spain.

The study recruited people aged roughly 18 to 100 years across approximately 23 US areas. The study counted Cohort 3 donors as recovered given two negative PCRs, clearance, or symptom resolution. The CDR3 is 14 amino acids. J was trimmed by 7 bases and V by 2 bases; bases with no gene match: 4. Germline CDR1 and CDR2: SEHNR and FQNEAQ (reference sequence). Authors' processing steps: It was from reference gene primer amplification that nucleated cell counts were estimated. Some clones are missing from TCRdb's copy, which holds only in-frame ones; the method was immunoSEQ multiplex PCR. The V and J calls and clone size were taken over from that table, and D and trimming were inferred from the DNA. The sample contains 200,000 to 250,000 clones, around nine tenths of which appear only once.

This TCR derives from a man between 25 and 39 years old who had recovered from COVID-19. V is TRBV7-9 and J is TRBJ1-2, with 10 bases fitting TRBD1. The sequenced sample consisted of PBMCs or T cells enriched from blood (not recorded which). CDR3 DNA sequence: TGTGCCAGCAGCTTACTTGGGACAGGGGCTGGCTACACCTTC. Its protein product is CASSLLGTGAGYTF.